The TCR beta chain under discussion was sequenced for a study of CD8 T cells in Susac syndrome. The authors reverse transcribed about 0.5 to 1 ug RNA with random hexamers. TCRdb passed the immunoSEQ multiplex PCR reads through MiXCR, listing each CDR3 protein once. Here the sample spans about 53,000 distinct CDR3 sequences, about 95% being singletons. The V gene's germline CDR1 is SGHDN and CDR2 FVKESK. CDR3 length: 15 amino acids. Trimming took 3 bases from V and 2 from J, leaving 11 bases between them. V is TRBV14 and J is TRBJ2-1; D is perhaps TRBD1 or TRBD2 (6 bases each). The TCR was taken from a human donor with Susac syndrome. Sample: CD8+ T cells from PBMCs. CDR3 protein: CASSQGRGPYNEQFF. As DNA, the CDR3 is TGTGCCAGCAGCCAGGGACGGGGGCCCTACAATGAGCAGTTCTTC.